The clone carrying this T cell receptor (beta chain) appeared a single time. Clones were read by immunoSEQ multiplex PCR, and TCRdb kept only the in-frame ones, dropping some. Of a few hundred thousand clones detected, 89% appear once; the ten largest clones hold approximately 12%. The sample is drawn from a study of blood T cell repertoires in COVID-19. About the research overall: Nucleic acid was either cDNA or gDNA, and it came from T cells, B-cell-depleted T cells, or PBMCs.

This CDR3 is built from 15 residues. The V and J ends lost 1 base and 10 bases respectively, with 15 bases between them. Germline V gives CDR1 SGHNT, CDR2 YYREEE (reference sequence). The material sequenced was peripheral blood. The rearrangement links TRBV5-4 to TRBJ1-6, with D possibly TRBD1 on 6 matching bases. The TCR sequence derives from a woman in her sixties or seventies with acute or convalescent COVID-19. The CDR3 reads CASSLSGGPGSPLHF. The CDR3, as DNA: TGTGCCAGCAGCTTGTCTGGGGGCCCCGGATCACCCCTCCACTTT.